The clone carrying this T cell receptor beta chain was seen a handful of times. Its specificity is unknown. These data come from a study of Ad26.COV2.S vaccination and SARS-CoV-2 variants. At the level of the study: As a participant in COV1001, the donor was in the Ad26.COV2.S trial arm. Once or twice, 56 days apart, Ad26.COV2.S was delivered intramuscularly.

V was shortened by 4 bases and J by 4 bases, with 18 bases between the two germline ends. Germline-derived CDR1 and CDR2 are MGHRA and YSYEKL. The length of the CDR3 is 16 residues. Study-wide results and caveats: The study found higher spike-specific TCR breadth in vaccine than placebo recipients. Breadth, reportedly substantial, characterized the spike-specific CD8+ and CD4+ T cell responses after vaccination.

Using immunoSEQ multiplex PCR, the repertoire was profiled, and TCRdb retains in-frame clones only, with some absent. The table has approximately 300,000 clones, about 85% seen once. Treatment denoted: over 15 received Ad26.COV2.S at low or high dose, single or two shots; 5 received placebo; per-sample allocation not given. On day 63 after the first injection, vaccine and placebo recipients gave samples. This chain connects TRBV4-1 to TRBJ2-3, with D possibly matching TRBD2 (6 bases). The source was peripheral blood, collected in a trial of Ad26.COV2.S vaccine versus placebo. The receptor was derived from a person aged 18 to 65 who received the Ad26.COV2.S COVID-19 vaccine or a placebo. For the CDR3, the DNA is TGCGCCAGCAGCCCAACCGGACTAAGCTGGGCAGATACGCAGTATTTT. The encoded protein is CASSPTGLSWADTQYF.